Listed below are T cell receptor beta chains from one sample, sequenced in a study of T cells in localized non-small cell lung cancer. Generated by immunoSEQ multiplex PCR, the TCRdb table keeps only in-frame clones and is missing some. The table lists 750 to 900 clones, 22% of them singletons. Sequenced here: normal lung tissue next to the tumor, sampled before any cancer treatment. These receptors all come from a man between 35 and 75 years old with stage I lung adenocarcinoma. Each CDR3 is given without its conserved first and last residue. Clone size is stated in some rows and not others, as once, few, many or a class when expanded.

14,TRBV28,TRBJ1-4,.,ASSLADRGLGEKLF
14,TRBV19,TRBJ2-2,.,ASSMGTGRYTGELF
12,TRBV6-8,TRBJ2-3,.,ASSDAGGTDTQY
12,TRBV19,TRBJ1-2,.,ASSGRGGGYGYT
14,TRBV18,TRBJ1-3,.,ASSPPGRSSGNTIY
12,TRBV12-5,TRBJ1-3,.,ASDQTGVGNTIY
14,TRBV15,TRBJ2-6,large,ATSNGGPSGANVLT
13,TRBV11-3,TRBJ1-1,few,ASSYRGGANTEAF
14,TRBV5-1,TRBJ1-2,.,ASSLAAGQPNYGYT
13,TRBV11-3,TRBJ2-3,.,ASSLAIDSTDTQY
9,TRBV19,TRBJ1-2,.,ASSIGVSTS
12,TRBV11-3,TRBJ2-3,few,ASSFGSPADTQY
15,TRBV19,TRBJ1-5,.,ASSTGLGQGERQPQH
15,TRBV11-3,TRBJ1-4,.,ASSSYRGPWTNEKLF
12,TRBV29-1,TRBJ2-1,.,SVEGHSSYNEQF
14,TRBV6-8,TRBJ2-1,few,ASSASTTGGYNEQF
11,TRBV25-1,TRBJ1-1,few,ASRSQENTEAF
13,TRBV29-1,TRBJ2-3,.,SVDFGQLSTDTQY
11,TRBV7-2,TRBJ2-5,.,ASSPEIGETQY
15,TRBV4-1,TRBJ2-7,few,ASSPSPSGGTPYEQY
13,TRBV15,TRBJ1-3,.,ATSRRGFSGNTIY
13,TRBV19,TRBJ1-5,.,ASSIEGLLNQPQH
12,TRBV15,TRBJ1-2,.,ATSREGVNYGYT
12,TRBV11-3,TRBJ1-1,few,ASSLYRANTEAF
11,TRBV30,TRBJ1-2,few,AWRTPGSRGYT
13,TRBV11-3,TRBJ2-1,few,ASSLNTPALDEQF
13,TRBV11-3,TRBJ2-1,medium-sized,ASSLYSSSYNEQF
14,TRBV18,TRBJ2-4,large,ASSPTDPGGKNIQY
10,TRBV30,TRBJ2-1,.,AWSRQGNEQF
13,TRBV14,TRBJ2-6,.,ASSQGQGWANVLT
14,TRBV11-3,TRBJ1-5,few,ASSLVGTGTGQPQH
16,TRBV5-1,TRBJ2-7,.,ASSLGASGRGSYYEQY
12,TRBV29-1,TRBJ2-1,few,SVEGQYSYNEQF
16,TRBV11-3,TRBJ2-5,.,ASSPNIRTGTSQETQY
13,TRBV18,TRBJ1-3,.,ASSLGPGTGNTIY
15,TRBV6-8,TRBJ2-2,large,ASSYRYGTDNTGELF
13,TRBV4-1,TRBJ1-1,large,ASSPRGGGFTEAF
11,TRBV19,TRBJ1-1,.,ASSDTNTLEAF
13,TRBV9,TRBJ1-2,.,ASSPTPDRPQRDT
14,TRBV5-1,TRBJ2-2,.,ASSSYVGGLTGELF
14,TRBV9,TRBJ2-1,medium-sized,ASSATGTLSYNEQF
13,TRBV11-3,TRBJ2-3,few,ASSSPGLGEDTQY